This TCR beta chain was sequenced for a study of T cells after yellow fever vaccination. TCRdb re-analysed the 5' RACE reads in MiXCR, keeping a single row per CDR3 protein. The table has almost 600,000 distinct CDR3 sequences, approximately 13% seen once; the top ten hold more than 12%. Germline V gene lookup returns CDR1 DFQATT and CDR2 SNEGSKA (reference sequence). This CDR3 is 13 amino acids long. V lost 1 base, J lost 8 bases, and 12 bases lay in between. This clonotype was counted only a few times. Sequences were derived from PBMCs, sampled on the day of the yellow fever booster vaccination. The sequence came from a man aged 25 to 40 who received the YFV17D yellow fever vaccine. The chain couples TRBV20-1 to TRBJ1-5; no firm D call. The CDR3 nucleotides read TGCAGTGCTAGAGTTGTGGGTTTGGAGCCCCAGCATTTT. It translates to CSARVVGLEPQHF.